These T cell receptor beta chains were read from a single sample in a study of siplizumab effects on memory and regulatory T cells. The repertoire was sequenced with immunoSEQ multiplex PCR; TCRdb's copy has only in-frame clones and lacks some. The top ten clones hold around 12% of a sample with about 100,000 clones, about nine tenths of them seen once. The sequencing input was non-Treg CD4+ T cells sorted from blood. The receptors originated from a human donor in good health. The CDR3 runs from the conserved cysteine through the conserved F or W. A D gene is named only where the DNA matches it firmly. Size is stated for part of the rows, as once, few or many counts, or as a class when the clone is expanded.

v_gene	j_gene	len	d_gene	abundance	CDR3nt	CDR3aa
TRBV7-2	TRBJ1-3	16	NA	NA	TGTGCCAGCAGCTTTGGATATCCAGGCTCTGGAAACACCATATATTTT	CASSFGYPGSGNTIYF
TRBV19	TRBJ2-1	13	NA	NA	TGTGCCAGTACTCATCCCCAGCTTAATGAGCAGTTCTTC	CASTHPQLNEQFF
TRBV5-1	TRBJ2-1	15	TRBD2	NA	TGCGCCAGCAGCTTGGGTCTAGCGGGGCTCAATGAGCAGTTCTTC	CASSLGLAGLNEQFF
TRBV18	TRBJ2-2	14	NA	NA	TGTGCCAGCTCACCCGTCAGGGTCACCGGGGAGCTGTTTTTT	CASSPVRVTGELFF
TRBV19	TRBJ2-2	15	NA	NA	TGTGCCAGTAGTATAACCGGGGCGGGGACCGGGGAGCTGTTTTTT	CASSITGAGTGELFF
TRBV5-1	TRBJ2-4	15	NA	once	TGCGCCAGCAGCTTGGAGCCCGGGGCCAAAAACATTCAGTACTTC	CASSLEPGAKNIQYF
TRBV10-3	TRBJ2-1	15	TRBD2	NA	TGTGCCATCAGTGAGTCGGTAAAAGGGAGGGATGAGCAGTTCTTC	CAISESVKGRDEQFF
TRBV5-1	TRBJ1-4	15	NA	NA	TGCGCCAGCAGCTTGGTGGCAGCAACTAATGAAAAACTGTTTTTT	CASSLVAATNEKLFF
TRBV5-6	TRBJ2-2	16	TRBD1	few	TGTGCCAGCAGCTTGGCAGGGGGCGGTAACACCGGGGAGCTGTTTTTT	CASSLAGGGNTGELFF
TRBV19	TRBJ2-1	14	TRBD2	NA	TGTGCCAGTAGCGGACTAGAGGTTAACAATGAGCAGTTCTTC	CASSGLEVNNEQFF
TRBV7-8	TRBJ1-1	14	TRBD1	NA	TGTGCCAGCAGCTTAAGGGACAGGTCTGCTGAAGCTTTCTTT	CASSLRDRSAEAFF
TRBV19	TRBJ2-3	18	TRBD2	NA	TGTGCCAGTACCGACCAGGCGGGAGGGCATGTGGGCACAGATACGCAGTATTTT	CASTDQAGGHVGTDTQYF
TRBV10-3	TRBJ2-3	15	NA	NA	TGTGCCATCAGAGAGTTTGAGAGGACTACAGATACGCAGTATTTT	CAIREFERTTDTQYF
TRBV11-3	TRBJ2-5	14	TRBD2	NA	TGTGCCAGCAGCTCCAGACTAGCGGAAGAGACCCAGTACTTC	CASSSRLAEETQYF
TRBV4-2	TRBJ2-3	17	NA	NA	TGTGCCAGCAGCCAAGATTGGCAGAGAATGAGCACAGATACGCAGTATTTT	CASSQDWQRMSTDTQYF
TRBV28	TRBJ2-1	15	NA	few	TGTGCCAGCAGTTCCCGAACGGGTGCCTACAATGAGCAGTTCTTC	CASSSRTGAYNEQFF
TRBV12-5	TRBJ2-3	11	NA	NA	TGTGCTAGTGGCCTCACAGATACGCAGTATTTT	CASGLTDTQYF
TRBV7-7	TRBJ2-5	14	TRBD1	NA	TGTGCTAGCAGCTTAAACAGGGGCCAAGAGACCCAGTACTTC	CASSLNRGQETQYF
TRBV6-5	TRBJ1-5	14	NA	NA	TGTGCCAGCAGGACAGTACTCGACAATCAGCCCCAGCATTTT	CASRTVLDNQPQHF
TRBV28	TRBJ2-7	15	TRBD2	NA	TGTGCCAGCAGTCTCTTGGGGCGGGAGGGCCTCGAGCAGTACTTC	CASSLLGREGLEQYF
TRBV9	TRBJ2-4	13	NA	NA	TGTGCCAGCAGCCGAGAAGCCAAAAACATTCAGTACTTC	CASSREAKNIQYF
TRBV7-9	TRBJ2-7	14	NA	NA	TGTGCCAGCACTGATTTAGGGTTGAGGTACGAGCAGTACTTC	CASTDLGLRYEQYF
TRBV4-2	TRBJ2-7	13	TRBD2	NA	TGTGCCAGCAGCCAAGATGGACTAGCAGAGCAGTACTTC	CASSQDGLAEQYF